The entry that follows covers one T cell receptor beta chain sequence. In the PCR, 60 Vbeta and 13 Jbeta primers were used. The assay was immunoSEQ multiplex PCR, and TCRdb's table has in-frame clones only and misses some. The table shows roughly 130,000 clones, with roughly two thirds occurring only once. This sample stems from a study of cytomegalovirus exposure and HLA in healthy donors. The V gene's germline CDR1 is SEHNR and CDR2 FQNEAQ (reference sequence). Between the trimmed V and J ends, which lost 4 bases and 9 bases, there was a span of 10 bases. CDR3 size: 12 residues. Sequencing was carried out using PBMCs. This clonotype originated in a man aged 30-40 years in good health and CMV-seropositive. V and J are TRBV7-9 and TRBJ1-5; D is unresolved. The CDR3, as DNA: TGTGCCAGCAGCTCCGACCGCGGGCCCCAGCATTTT. Translation gives CASSSDRGPQHF.